The sequence of this T cell receptor (beta chain) was determined in a study of T cell repertoires in cytomegalovirus infection. Study summary: From public TCR beta signatures came an indication of both CMV infection and matching HLA type.

From the reads, TCRdb called clonotypes with MiXCR, one entry per CDR3 protein. The sample gives some 200,000 distinct CDR3 sequences, 9.5% of which show up once; roughly 4.8% is in the top ten. This clonotype was detected ten times or more. This sequence originates from a human donor in good health (CMV status not recorded). Some clones in this sample may be carry-over from other donors' samples. The sequenced sample was PBMCs.

CDR3 bases: TGTGCCAGCAGCTTGCGGACAGCTCCCACCCTCCACTTT. As protein: CASSLRTAPTLHF. V and J are TRBV7-2 and TRBJ1-6; D is perhaps TRBD1 (6 bases). Trimming cost V 3 bases and J 14 bases, with 14 bases left between them. Per germline, CDR1 SGHTA and CDR2 FQGNSA. There are 13 residues in the CDR3. Supplemented by reference TRBV7-2 and TRBJ1-6, the full variable domain reads GAGVSQSPSNKVTEKGKDVELRCDPISGHTALYWYRQSLGQGLEFLIYFQGNSAPDKSGLPSDRFSAERTGGSVSTLTIQRTQQEDSAVYLCASSLRTAPTLHFGNGTRLTVT.